These T cell receptor beta chains were read from a single sample in a study of technical replicates of blood from a few donors. This table comes from immunoSEQ multiplex PCR, and its TCRdb copy is limited to in-frame clones, with some not included. The sample lists tens of thousands of clones, 86% occurring once. The specimen sequenced was PBMCs. These receptor sequences come from a human donor in good health. Some clones in this sample may be carry-over from other donors' samples. The CDR3 runs from the conserved cysteine through the conserved F or W. A D gene is named only where the DNA matches it firmly. Expanded clones are given a class, and other clones once, few, many or no size at all.

J gene: TRBJ1-4
clone size: -
V gene: TRBV2
D gene: -
CDR3 protein: CASRFGGGNEKLFF
CDR3 DNA: TGTGCCAGCAGATTCGGGGGAGGGAATGAAAAACTGTTTTTT

J gene: TRBJ2-7
clone size: -
V gene: TRBV6-5
D gene: TRBD1
CDR3 protein: CASSQPGQGNREQYF
CDR3 DNA: TGTGCCAGCAGCCAGCCGGGACAGGGGAACAGGGAGCAGTACTTC

J gene: TRBJ2-7
clone size: -
V gene: TRBV6-5
D gene: TRBD1
CDR3 protein: CASRQTGGSYEQYF
CDR3 DNA: TGTGCCAGCAGGCAGACAGGGGGTAGCTACGAGCAGTACTTC

J gene: TRBJ2-2
clone size: -
V gene: TRBV11-2
D gene: TRBD2
CDR3 protein: CASSKIQAGGHVGELFF
CDR3 DNA: TGTGCCAGCAGTAAGATACAAGCGGGAGGGCATGTCGGGGAGCTGTTTTTT

J gene: TRBJ1-4
clone size: -
V gene: TRBV7-2
D gene: -
CDR3 protein: CASSYRVGTQANEKLFF
CDR3 DNA: TGTGCCAGCAGCTATAGAGTCGGCACCCAGGCTAATGAAAAACTGTTTTTT

J gene: TRBJ2-7
clone size: once
V gene: TRBV9
D gene: -
CDR3 protein: CASSPMLRGSYEQYF
CDR3 DNA: TGTGCCAGCAGCCCCATGCTCAGGGGCTCCTACGAGCAGTACTTC

J gene: TRBJ2-7
clone size: -
V gene: TRBV4-2
D gene: -
CDR3 protein: CASSSFFGAYEQYF
CDR3 DNA: TGTGCCAGCAGCTCATTTTTCGGGGCCTACGAGCAGTACTTC

J gene: TRBJ1-2
clone size: once
V gene: TRBV7-9
D gene: TRBD1
CDR3 protein: CASSTGQGGGYTF
CDR3 DNA: TGTGCCAGCAGTACAGGACAGGGGGGTGGCTACACCTTC

J gene: TRBJ2-1
clone size: -
V gene: TRBV30
D gene: TRBD2
CDR3 protein: CAWSPGLADGEQFF
CDR3 DNA: TGTGCCTGGAGTCCGGGACTAGCGGACGGGGAGCAGTTCTTC

J gene: TRBJ2-7
clone size: -
V gene: TRBV27
D gene: -
CDR3 protein: CASSLSARYEQYF
CDR3 DNA: TGTGCCAGCAGTTTATCGGCACGTTACGAGCAGTACTTC

J gene: TRBJ2-5
clone size: -
V gene: TRBV25-1
D gene: -
CDR3 protein: CASSEFRRGARVETQYF
CDR3 DNA: TGTGCCAGCAGTGAATTTAGACGGGGGGCTCGGGTGGAGACCCAGTACTTC

J gene: TRBJ2-3
clone size: once
V gene: TRBV20-1
D gene: -
CDR3 protein: CSGGRGDTQYF
CDR3 DNA: TGCAGTGGGGGGCGCGGAGATACGCAGTATTTT

J gene: TRBJ1-1
clone size: -
V gene: TRBV19
D gene: TRBD1
CDR3 protein: CASTTRRTGEGTEAFF
CDR3 DNA: TGTGCCAGTACTACAAGACGGACAGGCGAGGGCACTGAAGCTTTCTTT

J gene: TRBJ1-2
clone size: -
V gene: TRBV6-4
D gene: TRBD1
CDR3 protein: CANKGVDLTGVLEGYTF
CDR3 DNA: TGTGCCAACAAAGGTGTGGACCTAACAGGGGTTCTGGAGGGCTACACCTTC

J gene: TRBJ2-3
clone size: once
V gene: TRBV11-1
D gene: TRBD2
CDR3 protein: CASSWTSGSTDTQYF
CDR3 DNA: TGTGCCAGCAGCTGGACTAGCGGAAGCACAGATACGCAGTATTTT

J gene: TRBJ2-3
clone size: -
V gene: TRBV4-2
D gene: -
CDR3 protein: CASSQAFTDTQYF
CDR3 DNA: TGTGCCAGCAGCCAGGCATTCACAGATACGCAGTATTTT

J gene: TRBJ2-1
clone size: -
V gene: TRBV2
D gene: TRBD1
CDR3 protein: CASSGQGSNEQFF
CDR3 DNA: TGTGCCAGCAGCGGACAGGGTTCGAATGAGCAGTTCTTC

J gene: TRBJ1-2
clone size: -
V gene: TRBV7-8
D gene: TRBD1
CDR3 protein: CASSSRTGNYGYTF
CDR3 DNA: TGTGCCAGCAGCTCCCGGACAGGCAACTATGGCTACACCTTC

J gene: TRBJ1-2
clone size: -
V gene: TRBV2
D gene: TRBD1
CDR3 protein: CASSEGTGGTYGYTF
CDR3 DNA: TGTGCCAGCAGTGAGGGGACAGGGGGCACCTATGGCTACACCTTC

J gene: TRBJ2-7
clone size: -
V gene: TRBV11-2
D gene: -
CDR3 protein: CASSLGYVKVAGTPYEQYF
CDR3 DNA: TGTGCCAGCAGCTTAGGTTATGTCAAGGTCGCGGGAACCCCCTACGAGCAGTACTTC

J gene: TRBJ2-1
clone size: -
V gene: TRBV5-1
D gene: -
CDR3 protein: CASTSEYNEQFF
CDR3 DNA: TGCGCCAGCACTTCCGAGTACAATGAGCAGTTCTTC

J gene: TRBJ2-1
clone size: -
V gene: TRBV4-3
D gene: TRBD2
CDR3 protein: CASSQDRVLAGEGDEQFF
CDR3 DNA: TGCGCCAGCAGCCAAGACAGGGTCCTAGCGGGAGAAGGAGATGAGCAGTTCTTC

J gene: TRBJ2-7
clone size: -
V gene: TRBV7-9
D gene: TRBD1
CDR3 protein: CASSSRQGFDEQYF
CDR3 DNA: TGTGCCAGCAGCTCCCGACAGGGGTTCGACGAGCAGTACTTC

J gene: TRBJ2-3
clone size: -
V gene: TRBV5-1
D gene: -
CDR3 protein: CASSLQTTLDTQYF
CDR3 DNA: TGCGCCAGCAGCCTACAAACTACACTTGATACGCAGTATTTT

J gene: TRBJ2-1
clone size: -
V gene: TRBV5-1
D gene: -
CDR3 protein: CASSFVGVGYNEQFF
CDR3 DNA: TGCGCCAGCAGCTTCGTCGGGGTCGGATACAATGAGCAGTTCTTC

J gene: TRBJ2-2
clone size: -
V gene: TRBV7-3
D gene: TRBD1
CDR3 protein: CASSLMAGGDGELFF
CDR3 DNA: TGTGCCAGCAGCTTAATGGCAGGGGGTGACGGGGAGCTGTTTTTT

J gene: TRBJ2-1
clone size: once
V gene: TRBV19
D gene: -
CDR3 protein: CASSTGNGNEQFF
CDR3 DNA: TGTGCCAGTAGTACAGGGAACGGCAATGAGCAGTTCTTC

J gene: TRBJ2-7
clone size: -
V gene: TRBV10-1
D gene: -
CDR3 protein: CATKTSGTTYEQYF
CDR3 DNA: TGCGCCACCAAGACTTCCGGGACAACCTACGAGCAGTACTTC

J gene: TRBJ2-1
clone size: -
V gene: TRBV4-1
D gene: -
CDR3 protein: CASSQAVAVDYNEQFF
CDR3 DNA: TGCGCCAGCAGCCAAGCAGTAGCGGTCGACTACAATGAGCAGTTCTTC

J gene: TRBJ2-5
clone size: -
V gene: TRBV4-3
D gene: -
CDR3 protein: CASSRGQQETQYF
CDR3 DNA: TGCGCCAGCAGCCGAGGACAGCAAGAGACCCAGTACTTC

J gene: TRBJ2-7
clone size: once
V gene: TRBV7-9
D gene: TRBD2
CDR3 protein: CASSRQLAGAYEQYF
CDR3 DNA: TGTGCCAGCAGCCGACAACTAGCGGGCGCCTACGAGCAGTACTTC

J gene: TRBJ2-1
clone size: -
V gene: TRBV6-5
D gene: -
CDR3 protein: CASSDTSGSYNEQFF
CDR3 DNA: TGTGCCAGCAGCGACACCTCTGGCTCCTACAATGAGCAGTTCTTC

J gene: TRBJ2-1
clone size: -
V gene: TRBV4-2
D gene: -
CDR3 protein: CASSQVSEPEQFF
CDR3 DNA: TGTGCCAGCAGCCAAGTTAGCGAGCCTGAGCAGTTCTTC

J gene: TRBJ1-4
clone size: -
V gene: TRBV7-9
D gene: -
CDR3 protein: CASSPHTQGELFF
CDR3 DNA: TGTGCCAGCAGCCCGCATACACAGGGCGAACTGTTTTTT

J gene: TRBJ1-2
clone size: -
V gene: TRBV7-9
D gene: TRBD1
CDR3 protein: CASSLIGLQGPGYTF
CDR3 DNA: TGTGCCAGCAGCTTAATAGGGTTACAGGGGCCTGGCTACACCTTC

J gene: TRBJ1-1
clone size: large
V gene: TRBV5-1
D gene: -
CDR3 protein: CASSLGGGYTEAFF
CDR3 DNA: TGCGCCAGCAGCTTGGGAGGGGGATACACTGAAGCTTTCTTT

J gene: TRBJ1-3
clone size: -
V gene: TRBV30
D gene: TRBD1
CDR3 protein: CAWRAGQLGNTIYF
CDR3 DNA: TGTGCCTGGAGGGCGGGACAGCTGGGAAACACCATATATTTT

J gene: TRBJ1-2
clone size: once
V gene: TRBV18
D gene: -
CDR3 protein: CASSTGGYGYTF
CDR3 DNA: TGTGCCAGCTCCACCGGCGGTTATGGCTACACCTTC

J gene: TRBJ2-1
clone size: -
V gene: TRBV7-9
D gene: -
CDR3 protein: CASSFRGDKNEQFF
CDR3 DNA: TGTGCCAGCAGCTTCAGGGGGGACAAAAATGAGCAGTTCTTC

J gene: TRBJ2-7
clone size: -
V gene: TRBV29-1
D gene: -
CDR3 protein: CSVEGLHEQYF
CDR3 DNA: TGCAGCGTTGAAGGCCTACACGAGCAGTACTTC

J gene: TRBJ1-2
clone size: -
V gene: TRBV15
D gene: TRBD1
CDR3 protein: CATSRDRGRPTSYGYTF
CDR3 DNA: TGTGCCACCAGCAGAGACAGGGGGCGCCCAACTAGTTATGGCTACACCTTC

J gene: TRBJ1-5
clone size: -
V gene: TRBV29-1
D gene: -
CDR3 protein: CSVIEQGGQPQHF
CDR3 DNA: TGCAGCGTTATAGAACAGGGAGGGCAGCCCCAGCATTTT

J gene: TRBJ2-5
clone size: medium-sized
V gene: TRBV29-1
D gene: TRBD2
CDR3 protein: CSGAGGPFDQYF
CDR3 DNA: TGCAGCGGGGCGGGAGGCCCTTTTGACCAGTACTTC

J gene: TRBJ2-1
clone size: -
V gene: TRBV5-4
D gene: TRBD1
CDR3 protein: CASSIPGQGAYEQFF
CDR3 DNA: TGTGCCAGCAGCATACCGGGACAGGGGGCTTATGAGCAGTTCTTC

J gene: TRBJ1-6
clone size: -
V gene: TRBV18
D gene: -
CDR3 protein: CASSPQGPESPLHF
CDR3 DNA: TGTGCCAGCTCACCCCAGGGCCCGGAATCACCCCTCCACTTT

J gene: TRBJ2-5
clone size: -
V gene: TRBV5-1
D gene: TRBD2
CDR3 protein: CASSLYGGSHQETQYF
CDR3 DNA: TGCGCCAGCAGCTTGTACGGCGGGAGTCACCAAGAGACCCAGTACTTC

J gene: TRBJ2-7
clone size: -
V gene: TRBV5-4
D gene: -
CDR3 protein: CASSLAGGSVYEQYF
CDR3 DNA: TGTGCCAGCAGCTTGGCGGGTGGAAGCGTCTACGAGCAGTACTTC

J gene: TRBJ2-7
clone size: -
V gene: TRBV7-2
D gene: TRBD2
CDR3 protein: CASSQAGGRGRNEQYF
CDR3 DNA: TGTGCCAGCAGCCAAGCGGGGGGCCGCGGTAGAAACGAGCAGTACTTC

J gene: TRBJ2-3
clone size: -
V gene: TRBV29-1
D gene: -
CDR3 protein: CSVSRDSTDTQYF
CDR3 DNA: TGCAGCGTTTCCAGGGATAGCACAGATACGCAGTATTTT

J gene: TRBJ2-7
clone size: -
V gene: TRBV7-2
D gene: -
CDR3 protein: CASSLETGSYEQYF
CDR3 DNA: TGTGCCAGCAGCTTAGAGACTGGCTCCTACGAGCAGTACTTC

J gene: TRBJ2-5
clone size: -
V gene: TRBV18
D gene: TRBD2
CDR3 protein: CASSPPGLADKETQYF
CDR3 DNA: TGTGCCAGCTCACCGCCGGGACTAGCGGATAAAGAGACCCAGTACTTC

J gene: TRBJ2-5
clone size: -
V gene: TRBV18
D gene: TRBD1
CDR3 protein: CASSPSRDRTQYF
CDR3 DNA: TGTGCCAGCTCACCTTCCCGGGACAGAACCCAGTACTTC

J gene: TRBJ2-7
clone size: -
V gene: TRBV7-6
D gene: TRBD2
CDR3 protein: CASSSGTSLYEQYF
CDR3 DNA: TGTGCCAGCAGCTCCGGGACTAGCCTCTACGAGCAGTACTTC

J gene: TRBJ2-1
clone size: -
V gene: TRBV18
D gene: TRBD2
CDR3 protein: CASSPSGGLFEQFF
CDR3 DNA: TGTGCCAGCTCACCTAGCGGGGGCTTGTTTGAGCAGTTCTTC

J gene: TRBJ1-2
clone size: few
V gene: TRBV20-1
D gene: -
CDR3 protein: CSAPGGYTF
CDR3 DNA: TGCAGTGCCCCGGGGGGCTACACCTTC

J gene: TRBJ2-7
clone size: -
V gene: TRBV18
D gene: -
CDR3 protein: CASSPPAGYEQYF
CDR3 DNA: TGTGCCAGCTCACCACCGGCAGGCTACGAGCAGTACTTC

J gene: TRBJ2-2
clone size: few
V gene: TRBV6-6
D gene: -
CDR3 protein: CASSLSTGELFF
CDR3 DNA: TGTGCCAGCAGTCTCAGCACCGGGGAGCTGTTTTTT